This TCR beta chain was observed in a study of shared T cell receptors in the human thymus. The V segment lost 5 bases and the J segment 1 base; nucleotides outside the gene matches: 6. The length of the CDR3 is 15 residues. Germline V CDR1 and CDR2: MNHNS, SASEGT. Sequencing was performed with immunoSEQ multiplex PCR; in TCRdb, only in-frame clones are kept and a portion is missing. The sample has hundreds of thousands of clones, approximately 78% seen once. The sample also formed part of further work on human thymus T cells. That work contributes: Resected material from corrective heart surgery provided the thymus tissue analysed.

The rearrangement links TRBV6-1 to TRBJ2-7; 9 bases map to TRBD2. This sequence originates from a boy less than two years old with a congenital heart defect. Sequencing was performed on thymocytes. This CDR3 reads CASSPLAGLSYEQYF. CDR3 DNA: TGTGCCAGCAGTCCCCTAGCGGGGCTATCCTACGAGCAGTACTTC.